The clone carrying this T cell receptor beta chain was observed at least ten times. The time point was: before trial treatment. Primers used for first-strand cDNA, a TRAV- and TRBV-specific set, covered both alpha and beta chains. The authors amplified TCRs for 20 PCR cycles with a constant-region primer and a V-primer adapter. mRNA, after isolation, was amplified by in vitro transcription. MiXCR, applied by TCRdb to the reads, yields one record per CDR3 protein. The table has around 76,000 distinct CDR3 sequences, roughly 30% seen once; the top ten hold around 10%. The sample originates from a study of low-dose radiotherapy and immunotherapy resistance in tumors. In the study overall: Treatment of Cohort 1 consisted of 0.5 Gy per fraction every 2 weeks, adding up to 6.5 Gy. Aspirin was taken orally at 300 mg daily by patients, and this continued for four cycles from cycle 1 day 1.

The germline V gene has CDR1 SGHTA and CDR2 FQGNSA. The length of the CDR3 is 15 residues. The ends were cut back, 1 base at V and 0 bases at J, with 9 bases in the middle. The chain links TRBV7-2 to TRBJ2-5, with no clear D. This specimen consisted of PBMCs, obtained before treatment. This receptor was obtained from a female donor with ovarian cancer. For the CDR3, the DNA is TGTGCCAGCAGCTTAGGTAGTCTAGACCAAGAGACCCAGTACTTC. Residues: CASSLGSLDQETQYF.